The 28 T cell receptor beta chains reported below all come from one sample, sequenced in a study of blood T cell repertoires in COVID-19. Generated by immunoSEQ multiplex PCR, the TCRdb table keeps only in-frame clones and is missing some. The sample contains 380,000 or so clones, roughly 90% of which appear only once. The specimen sequenced was PBMCs or T cells enriched from blood (not recorded which). The receptors come from a woman in her thirties with acute COVID-19.

This chain links TRBV19 with TRBJ1-4; the match to TRBD1 covers 7 bases. J lost 8 bases, V lost 10 bases, and 13 bases had no gene match. This CDR3 contains 14 residues. Germline assignment: CDR1 LNHDA and CDR2 SQIVND (reference sequence). The CDR3 DNA follows: TGTGCCACTTCAGAGACAGGGAGCGGCGAAAAACTGTTTTTT. Protein: CATSETGSGEKLFF.

This chain connects TRBV5-1 to TRBJ1-1; D gene unclear. Trimming cost V 2 bases and J 0 bases, with 8 bases left between them. Germline CDR1 and CDR2: SGHRS and YFSETQ. The CDR3 totals 14 residues. The DNA for the CDR3 is TGCGCCAGCAGCTTCGACTTACTGAACACTGAAGCTTTCTTT. It is translated as CASSFDLLNTEAFF.

This sequence joins TRBV4-1 and TRBJ1-4, with a tentative D call TRBD1 (6 bases). The germline V and J ends were trimmed by 6 bases and 3 bases, with 20 bases remaining between them. The CDR3 length is 17 residues. Looked up from germline, CDR1 is MGHRA and CDR2 is YSYEKL. CDR3 bases: TGCGCCAGCAGGGACCGGGGGGGGGCGACCTCTAATGAAAAACTGTTTTTT. It translates to CASRDRGGATSNEKLFF.

This clone has only a few counts. The chain has TRBV7-9 and TRBJ1-1; 11 bases fit TRBD1. The CDR3 runs 17 residues. J gave up 0 bases and V 4 bases, and 7 bases lay outside the gene matches. The germline V gene has CDR1 SEHNR and CDR2 FQNEAQ (reference sequence). DNA of the CDR3: TGTGCCAGCAGCTCCCGGGACAGGGGGTTTATGAACACTGAAGCTTTCTTT. Its translation: CASSSRDRGFMNTEAFF.

The genes are TRBV9 and TRBJ2-1, with 8 bases fitting TRBD2. Trimming removed 1 base from V and 4 bases from J; junction bases left unmatched: 7. The CDR3 is made up of 16 amino acids. Germline V gene lookup returns CDR1 SGDLS and CDR2 YYNGEE. Written as DNA, the CDR3 is TGTGCCAGCAGCGTAAATAGCGGGGTTGATTACAATGAGCAGTTCTTC. It specifies CASSVNSGVDYNEQFF.

The rearrangement uses TRBV9 and TRBJ2-3; a possible D gene is TRBD2 (7 bases). V was trimmed by 0 bases and J by 1 base, leaving 15 bases between them. From germline, CDR1 is SGDLS and CDR2 YYNGEE. CDR3 length equals 17 residues. CDR3 nucleotides: TGTGCCAGCAGCGTAGAAGGGGGGGCCCCTGGCACAGATACGCAGTATTTT. Translating it yields CASSVEGGAPGTDTQYF.

The chain links TRBV19 to TRBJ1-1; 7 nucleotides agree with TRBD1. This CDR3 is 15 amino acids long. Germline V gene sequence: CDR1 LNHDA, CDR2 SQIVND (reference sequence). The V and J ends lost 5 bases and 1 base, in that order; junction bases with no gene match: 7. The CDR3 here is CASSLTGTANTEAFF. Written as DNA, the CDR3 is TGTGCCAGTAGTTTGACCGGGACAGCGAACACTGAAGCTTTCTTT.

This clone was found once. This chain joins TRBV7-2 and TRBJ2-7; D uncertain. CDR3 size: 15 residues. CDR1 and CDR2 from the germline V gene are SGHTA and FQGNSA. With 1 base removed from V and 2 bases from J, the gap between germline ends came to 12 bases. The CDR3: CASSLVSVTTYEQYF. The CDR3 DNA follows: TGTGCCAGCAGCTTAGTGTCGGTAACCACCTACGAGCAGTACTTC.

In this sample, this clone turned up a few times. CDR3 loop: CATSDHTSGLYNEQFF. In nucleotides, the CDR3 is TGTGCCACCAGTGACCACACTAGCGGCCTCTACAATGAGCAGTTCTTC. The chain is built from TRBV24-1 and TRBJ2-1; 8 bases are shared with TRBD2. The CDR3 runs to 16 residues. V gave up 4 bases and J gave up 3 bases; unmatched junction bases: 7. Germline lookup yields CDR1 KGHDR and CDR2 SFDVKD.

The gene calls are TRBV30 and TRBJ2-1; D call uncertain. Germline values: CDR1 GTSNPN, CDR2 SVGIG (reference sequence). The CDR3 is 13 amino acids. V lost 0 bases and J 2 bases, leaving 5 bases between the germline ends. CDR3 coding DNA: TGTGCCTGGAGTGTACAAACCTACAATGAGCAGTTCTTC. Translation gives CAWSVQTYNEQFF.

CDR3 amino acids: CASSRGGGASIYEQYF. The CDR3 bases are TGTGCCAGCAGCAGAGGTGGGGGGGCCTCGATCTACGAGCAGTACTTC. The chain recombines TRBV7-2 with TRBJ2-7; D is possibly TRBD2 (7 bases). CDR1 SGHTA and CDR2 FQGNSA come from the germline V gene. Trimming left V 5 bases short and J 3 bases short, with 20 bases between. The CDR3 loop spans 16 amino acids.

This chain links TRBV4-1 with TRBJ2-3; D is unclear. Germline values: CDR1 MGHRA, CDR2 YSYEKL. The CDR3 has 13 amino acids. V lost 0 bases to trimming and J lost 2 bases, with 3 bases between them. The CDR3 spells CASSQEYTDTQYF. The CDR3 DNA reads as TGCGCCAGCAGCCAAGAGTACACAGATACGCAGTATTTT.

V and J are TRBV29-1 and TRBJ2-7; possible D gene TRBD2, 5 bases. The germline V and J ends were trimmed by 6 bases and 5 bases, with 14 bases remaining between them. Germline CDR1 is SQVTM and CDR2 is ANQGSEA. CDR3 length equals 12 residues. CDR3 sequence: CSVPTGGNEQYF. The CDR3, as DNA: TGCAGCGTCCCCACCGGAGGTAACGAGCAGTACTTC.

J is TRBJ1-1 and V is TRBV30; possibly TRBD1 for D (6 bases). The CDR3 totals 18 residues. Trimming removed 0 bases from V and 1 base from J, with 21 bases in between. The germline V gene encodes CDR1 GTSNPN and CDR2 SVGIG (reference sequence). The CDR3 bases are TGTGCCTGGAGTGTACCGCCAATACAGGGTACGGGGAACACTGAAGCTTTCTTT. Amino acid sequence: CAWSVPPIQGTGNTEAFF.

The V call is TRBV6-6, the J call TRBJ2-7, with 7 bases identical to TRBD1. CDR1 is MNHNY and CDR2 is SVGAGI in the germline V gene (reference sequence). With V trimmed by 2 bases and J by 4 bases, 2 bases remained unmatched. The CDR3 is 13 amino acids. The CDR3 nucleotides are TGTGCCAGCAGTTACGGGACAGTTTACGAGCAGTACTTC. As protein: CASSYGTVYEQYF.

V and J are TRBV7-2 and TRBJ2-7, with D perhaps TRBD2 (7 bases). V gave up 5 bases and J gave up 1 base, with 15 bases separating them. In germline, CDR1 is SGHTA, CDR2 FQGNSA. The CDR3 totals 15 residues. The CDR3 nucleotides read TGTGCCAGCAGCCTCCGGCGGGGGCCTTCCTACGAGCAGTACTTC. It specifies CASSLRRGPSYEQYF.

This chain joins TRBV7-9 and TRBJ2-3; 10 positions agree with TRBD1. Germline CDR1 is SEHNR and CDR2 is FQNEAQ (reference sequence). The CDR3 extends over 15 amino acids. The trim removed 10 bases at V and 2 bases at J, leaving 9 bases unmatched. The CDR3 protein is CATPRTGGSTDTQYF. The CDR3 DNA follows: TGTGCCACCCCTAGGACAGGGGGTTCCACAGATACGCAGTATTTT.

In the case of this clone: The same CDR3 can be traced to other DNA sequences in this sample. This chain uses TRBV9 with TRBJ1-1; 7 bases line up with TRBD1. Germline trimming cut 5 bases from V and 2 bases from J; bases unmatched to any gene: 3. The CDR3 totals 13 residues. Germline V gives CDR1 SGDLS, CDR2 YYNGEE. The chain's CDR3 is CASSDRVNTEAFF. The CDR3 DNA reads as TGTGCCAGCAGTGACAGGGTAAACACTGAAGCTTTCTTT.

The chain is built from TRBV2 and TRBJ2-1, with TRBD2 as a possible D gene (5 bases). The germline V gene has CDR1 SNHLY and CDR2 FYNNEI. Trimming shortened V by 7 bases and J by 3 bases, and 10 bases separated the two germline ends. CDR3 length: 13 residues. DNA of the CDR3: TGTGCCAGCACGATGAGCGGCTACAATGAGCAGTTCTTC. Its translation: CASTMSGYNEQFF.

The chain has TRBV24-1 and TRBJ2-1; D may be TRBD1 (6 bases). Trimming removed 1 base at V and 4 bases at J, with 13 bases between. The CDR3 spans 16 residues. Germline assignment: CDR1 KGHDR and CDR2 SFDVKD. The CDR3 nucleotides read TGTGCCACCAGTGATTTTCGGCAGGGGCCATACAATGAGCAGTTCTTC. Protein product: CATSDFRQGPYNEQFF.

The V call is TRBV6-5, the J call TRBJ1-4; the D gene is possibly TRBD1 (6 bases). The CDR3 sequence is 14 residues long. V dropped 6 bases and J dropped 3 bases, with 11 bases sitting between them. CDR1 and CDR2 (germline): MNHEY, SVGAGI. The CDR3 here is CASRGSGANEKLFF. In nucleotides, the CDR3 is TGTGCCAGCAGAGGTTCAGGGGCTAATGAAAAACTGTTTTTT.

The genes are TRBV5-1 and TRBJ1-2; TRBD1 matches 7 bases. Germline V gene sequence: CDR1 SGHRS, CDR2 YFSETQ. V lost 3 bases and J lost 1; bases outside the gene matches: 3. This CDR3 region has 14 residues. The CDR3: CASSSTGDNYGYTF. Here the CDR3 DNA reads TGCGCCAGCAGCTCTACAGGGGATAACTATGGCTACACCTTC.

J is TRBJ1-5 and V is TRBV6-2 or TRBV6-3; D is uncertain. Germline CDR1 and CDR2: MNHEY and SVGEGT. Trimming removed 0 bases at V and 6 bases at J, with 12 bases between. The CDR3 has 15 amino acids. This CDR3 reads CASSYSYRSGQPQHF. The CDR3 DNA is TGTGCCAGCAGTTACTCATACCGATCAGGTCAGCCCCAGCATTTT.

V and J are TRBV13 and TRBJ2-7, with 7 bases matching TRBD1. The CDR3 has 14 residues. Unmatched junction bases numbered 8, after V lost 4 bases and J lost 5 bases. The V gene's germline CDR1 is PRHDT and CDR2 FYEKMQ (reference sequence). The CDR3 loop reads CASSSDRVIDEQYF. In DNA, the CDR3 is TGTGCCAGCAGCTCCGACAGGGTTATCGACGAGCAGTACTTC.

V is TRBV12-3 or TRBV12-4 and J is TRBJ1-3, with D perhaps TRBD1 (5 bases). Trimming took 7 bases from V and 2 from J, leaving 6 bases between them. The CDR3 contains 12 residues. CDR3 bases: TGTGCCAGCACAGGGCCTGGAAACACCATATATTTT. It yields the protein CASTGPGNTIYF.

The V gene is TRBV27, the J gene TRBJ1-2, with D maybe TRBD1 (5 bases). From germline, CDR1 is MNHEY and CDR2 SMNVEV (reference sequence). Trimming removed 7 bases from V and 6 bases from J, with 15 bases in between. This CDR3 has 13 amino acids. CDR3: CASMSHAQDGYTF. CDR3 DNA: TGTGCCAGCATGTCGCACGCACAGGATGGCTACACCTTC.

J is TRBJ2-1 and V is TRBV2; 12 bases are shared with TRBD2. The junction had 5 bases not matched to a gene; V was cut back by 6 bases and J by 2 bases. This CDR3 spans 16 amino acids. Germline values: CDR1 SNHLY, CDR2 FYNNEI. The CDR3 region has the DNA TGTGCCAGCAGCCTGACTAGCGGGGGCACCTACAATGAGCAGTTCTTC. Amino acid sequence: CASSLTSGGTYNEQFF.

V is TRBV6-2 or TRBV6-3 and J is TRBJ2-1, with a possible D match to TRBD2 (6 bases). CDR3 size: 15 residues. Germline V gene sequence: CDR1 MNHEY, CDR2 SVGEGT. V was pared by 4 bases and J by 1 base, with 11 bases between. The CDR3 here is CASSSSTSSYNEQFF. CDR3 nucleotide sequence: TGTGCCAGCAGTTCGTCGACTAGTTCCTACAATGAGCAGTTCTTC.